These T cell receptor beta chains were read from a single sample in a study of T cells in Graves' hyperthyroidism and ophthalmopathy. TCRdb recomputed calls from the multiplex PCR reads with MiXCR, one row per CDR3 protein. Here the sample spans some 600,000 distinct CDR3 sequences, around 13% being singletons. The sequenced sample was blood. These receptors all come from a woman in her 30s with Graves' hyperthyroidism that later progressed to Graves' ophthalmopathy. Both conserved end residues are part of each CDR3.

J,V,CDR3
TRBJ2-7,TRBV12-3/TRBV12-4,CASSSSGTIPYEQYF
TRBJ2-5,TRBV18,CASSPPHMGGGQETQYF
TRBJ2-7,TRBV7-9,CASSLAGTSGTYEQYF
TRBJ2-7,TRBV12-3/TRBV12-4,CASSTSGGNEQYF
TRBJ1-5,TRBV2,CASSRTAVNQPQHF
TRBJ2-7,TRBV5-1,CASSLGGGSSSYEQYF
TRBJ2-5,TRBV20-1,CSARRLAGGVTETQYF
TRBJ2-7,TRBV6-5,CASSYSKFGLAGGLLYEQYF
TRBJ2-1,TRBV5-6,CASSGILLAGNYNEQFF
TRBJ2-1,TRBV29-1,CSVSSSGTGNEQFF
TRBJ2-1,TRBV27,CASTGVPPALVAPNNNEQFF
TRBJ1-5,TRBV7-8,CASSLRRTAGLLYSNQPQHF
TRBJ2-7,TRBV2,CASSDGDSDPCEQYF
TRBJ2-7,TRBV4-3,CASSQDRGEGGYEQYF
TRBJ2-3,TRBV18,CASSPPLVDTQYF
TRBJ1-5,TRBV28,CASSPLSNQPQHF
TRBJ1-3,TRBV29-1,CSAQGFGNTIYF
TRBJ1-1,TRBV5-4,CASSLDVTDNTEAFF
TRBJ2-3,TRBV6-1,CASSVLAGGSTDTQYF
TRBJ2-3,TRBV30,CAWSDYGRVADTQYF
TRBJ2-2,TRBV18,CASSPQWFLDTGELFF
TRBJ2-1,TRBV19,CASSPSGSHEQFF
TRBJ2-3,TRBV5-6,CVSSVGLTSTDTQYF
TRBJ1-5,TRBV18,CASSEELISNQPQHF
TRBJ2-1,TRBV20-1,CSAKQGQGVDEQFF
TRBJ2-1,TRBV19,CASAPGLASNEQFF
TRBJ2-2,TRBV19,CASSRPTDRTELFF
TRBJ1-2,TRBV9,CASSGSGVNYGYTF
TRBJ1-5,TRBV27,CASKKTALHGNQPQHF
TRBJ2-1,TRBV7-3,CASSQGDGYNEQFF
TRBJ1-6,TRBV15,CATQNARDRVLSYNSPLHF
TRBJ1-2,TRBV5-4,CASSLSLDRAYYGYTF
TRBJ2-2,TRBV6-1,CASSALASGDGELFF
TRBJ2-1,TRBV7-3,CASSPRGQGDNEQFF
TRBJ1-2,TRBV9,CASSVVGTAGGYTF
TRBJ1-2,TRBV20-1,CSARPGGNWGYTF
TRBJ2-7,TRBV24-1,CATECREQYF
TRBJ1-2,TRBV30,CAWIGQPGMARTF
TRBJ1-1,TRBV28,CASSSIRDPGTEAFF
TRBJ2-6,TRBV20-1,CSATSGTSGSSGGANVLTF
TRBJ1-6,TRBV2,CASSESIGPLHF
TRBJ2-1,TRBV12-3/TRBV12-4,CASSLIFREDEQFF
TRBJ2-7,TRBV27,CASSDVQRTYEQYF
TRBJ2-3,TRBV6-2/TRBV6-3,CASSRRTSGRGDTQYF
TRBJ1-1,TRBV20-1,CSARDAGHRAFF
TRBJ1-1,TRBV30,CAWSVPGGWGGTEAFF
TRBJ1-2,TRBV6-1,CAARRGGEGSYTF
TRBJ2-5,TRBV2,CASKADPALQETQYF
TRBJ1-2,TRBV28,CASSPEQGALGGYTF
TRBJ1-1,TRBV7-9,CASSTSASGEAFF
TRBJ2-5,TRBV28,CASSSNLGPQYF